These 21 T cell receptor beta chains were all obtained from the same sample, sequenced in a study of T cell clusters in autoimmune cytopenias. One tube held mixed TRB-A and TRB-B primer pools for touch-down PCR. No DNA is given; TCRdb re-called the multiplex PCR reads and lists each CDR3 protein once. The sample table includes under 7,000 distinct CDR3 sequences. Each sample's input was approximately 270 ng genomic DNA, roughly 38,000 genome equivalents. The same sample was also studied in work on T cell repertoires in aging, cancer and after chemotherapy.

Material for sequencing was peripheral blood. The receptors originated from a human donor in good health.

This clonotype is medium-sized by frequency. This rearrangement joins TRBV19 to TRBJ1-4; the D gene TCRdb calls, TRBD1, cannot be checked with no DNA. The CDR3 spans 16 residues. Germline CDR1 is LNHDA and CDR2 is SQIVND (reference sequence). CDR3 protein: CASSIGTAATNEELFF.

This sequence joins TRBV18 and TRBJ2-7; the TCRdb call, TRBD1, lacks DNA for checking. CDR3 length equals 13 residues. Germline CDR1 reads KGHSH; CDR2 reads LQKENI. The CDR3 here is CASSPAGSAEQYF.

The rearrangement uses TRBV24-1 and TRBJ2-5; no DNA is available, so the TRBD2 call from TCRdb remains unchecked. Germline-derived CDR1 and CDR2 are KGHDR and SFDVKD. The CDR3 spans 16 residues. CDR3 loop: CATSEGLAWGRETQYF.

In terms of frequency, this clonotype is medium-sized. This sequence joins TRBV15 and TRBJ2-1; the TCRdb D gene call, TRBD2, has no DNA to confirm it. CDR3 length: 14 residues. Germline-derived CDR1 and CDR2 are LNHNV and YYDKDF (reference sequence). The CDR3 is CATSSGGGEYEQFF. The full variable domain, rest sourced from reference TRBV15 and TRBJ2-1, is DAMVIQNPRYQVTQFGKPVTLSCSQTLNHNVMYWYQQKSSQAPKLLFHYYDKDFNNEADTPDNFQSRRPNTSFCFLDIRSPGLGDTAMYLCATSSGGGEYEQFFGPGTRLTVL.

The rearrangement uses TRBV5-4 and TRBJ2-1. The germline V gene encodes CDR1 SGHNT and CDR2 YYREEE (reference sequence). This CDR3 is built from 13 residues. The CDR3 protein is CASSSNDYNEQFF.

This chain links TRBV6-1 with TRBJ1-3. Germline assignment: CDR1 MNHNS and CDR2 SASEGT. The CDR3 totals 12 residues. The CDR3 reads CASEGSGNTIYF.

The chain recombines TRBV6-5 with TRBJ1-6; TCRdb names TRBD1, which stays unverified in the absence of DNA. CDR3 size: 19 residues. The germline CDR1 and CDR2 sequences are MNHEY and SVGAGI. The CDR3 is CASSYGTIPGSPENSPLHF.

This sequence joins TRBV7-2 and TRBJ2-5; the D call from TCRdb, TRBD2, cannot be confirmed without DNA. Looked up from germline, CDR1 is SGHTA and CDR2 is FQGNSA. This CDR3 spans 16 amino acids. CDR3 region: CASSPPGLADGVTQYF.

The rearrangement joins TRBV7-9 to TRBJ1-1; without DNA, the TCRdb call of TRBD1 cannot be checked. The germline CDR1 and CDR2 sequences are SEHNR and FQNEAQ (reference sequence). The CDR3 covers 14 residues. CDR3: CASSLAGTNTEAFF.

V usage is TRBV6-5 and J usage is TRBJ1-6. The CDR3 consists of 14 residues. Germline V gene sequence: CDR1 MNHEY, CDR2 SVGAGI. The CDR3 spells CASNRGGKNSPLHF.

Judged by frequency, this clonotype is large. This chain joins TRBV29-1 and TRBJ2-3; TCRdb calls TRBD2, which cannot be checked without DNA. CDR1 and CDR2 (germline): SQVTM, ANQGSEA. This CDR3 spans 11 amino acids. The CDR3 spells CSARLADTQYF.

Judged by frequency, this clonotype is medium-sized. The CDR3 loop is CASSIRGGPLYF. This chain connects TRBV19 to TRBJ2-5; the TCRdb D gene call, TRBD1, has no DNA to confirm it. Germline CDR1 reads LNHDA; CDR2 reads SQIVND (reference sequence). This CDR3 has 12 amino acids.

This sequence joins TRBV5-1 and TRBJ2-1; the TCRdb call, TRBD2, lacks DNA for checking. Germline V gives CDR1 SGHRS, CDR2 YFSETQ. The CDR3 is 15 residues long. Here the CDR3 reads CASSLAVAGGDEQFF. The full variable domain, its missing parts supplied by reference TRBV5-1 and TRBJ2-1, is KAGVTQTPRYLIKTRGQQVTLSCSPISGHRSVSWYQQTPGQGLQFLFEYFSETQRNKGNFPGRFSGRQFSNSRSEMNVSTLELGDSALYLCASSLAVAGGDEQFFGPGTRLTVL.

Its frequency marks this clonotype as medium-sized. This chain links TRBV13 with TRBJ2-3; TCRdb indicates TRBD2, and absent DNA this call remains unverified. Germline CDR1 is PRHDT and CDR2 is FYEKMQ (reference sequence). This CDR3 is built from 15 residues. This chain's CDR3 is CASSFAGGSTDTQYF. Full variable domain (rest looked up from reference TRBV13 and TRBJ2-3): AAGVIQSPRHLIKEKRETATLKCYPIPRHDTVYWYQQGPGQDPQFLISFYEKMQSDKGSIPDRFSAQQFSDYHSELNMSSLELGDSALYFCASSFAGGSTDTQYFGPGTRLTVL.

V and J are TRBV6-5 and TRBJ1-2; as DNA is missing, the TRBD1 call by TCRdb cannot be tested. CDR1 MNHEY and CDR2 SVGAGI come from the germline V gene. CDR3 length: 13 amino acids. This chain's CDR3 is CASSYSEAGGYTF.

Its frequency marks this clonotype as medium-sized (0.01 to 0.1%). The chain recombines TRBV12-3 or TRBV12-4 with TRBJ2-6. The CDR3 covers 16 residues. CDR3 sequence reads: CASSLTHRSGANVLTF.

The chain carries TRBV20-1 and TRBJ2-3; the D call of TRBD1 rests on TCRdb alone, since no DNA is present to check it. Germline CDR1 DFQATT, CDR2 SNEGSKA (reference sequence). The CDR3 covers 13 residues. CDR3 sequence reads: CSAPRQGSDTQYF.

This sequence joins TRBV5-1 and TRBJ2-5; TCRdb's D call of TRBD2 is untestable without DNA. Germline values: CDR1 SGHRS, CDR2 YFSETQ. CDR3 size: 14 residues. The CDR3 is CASSLLSPPETQYF.

The gene calls are TRBV20-1 and TRBJ1-4; TCRdb's D call of TRBD1 is untestable without DNA. In germline, CDR1 is DFQATT, CDR2 SNEGSKA (reference sequence). The CDR3 is made up of 14 amino acids. CDR3 protein: CSARMGVPNEKLFF.

This clonotype is identified as medium-sized from frequency. The chain links TRBV5-5 to TRBJ2-1; TCRdb calls TRBD2, which cannot be checked without DNA. Looked up from germline, CDR1 is SGHKS and CDR2 is YYEKEE (reference sequence). The CDR3 is made up of 16 amino acids. The CDR3 sequence is CASSFLGTSGNNEQFF.

By frequency, this clonotype registers medium-sized. The V and J genes are TRBV19 and TRBJ1-5; checking the TCRdb D call of TRBD1 is not possible without DNA. This CDR3 has 11 amino acids. Germline loops: CDR1 LNHDA, CDR2 SQIVND (reference sequence). CDR3 sequence: CAEPGAQPQHF. Supplemented by reference TRBV19 and TRBJ1-5, the full variable domain reads DGGITQSPKYLFRKEGQNVTLSCEQNLNHDAMYWYRQDPGQGLRLIYYSQIVNDFQKGDIAEGYSVSREKKESFPLTVTSAQKNPTAFYLCAEPGAQPQHFGDGTRLSIL.